The present T cell receptor beta chain was sequenced within a study of blood T cell repertoires in COVID-19. For the study at large: Sample material is recorded as cDNA or gDNA derived from T cells, B-cell-depleted T cells, or PBMCs.

In the original processing: Cell counts per sample came from amplifying reference gene primers. Data came from immunoSEQ multiplex PCR; TCRdb stores just in-frame clones and leaves some out. From that table come the V and J calls and clone size; the DNA was used to work out D and trimming. The sample contains about 220,000 clones, about 80% of which appear only once. Germline values: CDR1 LGHDT, CDR2 YNNKEL (reference sequence). CDR3 length equals 16 residues. V was pared by 4 bases and J by 6 bases, with 11 bases of the junction left unmatched. Allocation to cohorts depended on clinical history reported by the participants. This clone was observed a single time.

This sequence was found in a woman aged 40 to 50 with acute COVID-19. The sequenced sample consisted of PBMCs or T cells enriched from blood (not recorded which). V usage is TRBV3-1 (or the pseudogene TRBV3-2) and J usage is TRBJ1-1; 10 nucleotides match TRBD1. Written as DNA, the CDR3 is TGTGCCAGCAGCCTGCGGACAGGGGGTTTACAGGCTGAAGCTTTCTTT. This gives the protein CASSLRTGGLQAEAFF.